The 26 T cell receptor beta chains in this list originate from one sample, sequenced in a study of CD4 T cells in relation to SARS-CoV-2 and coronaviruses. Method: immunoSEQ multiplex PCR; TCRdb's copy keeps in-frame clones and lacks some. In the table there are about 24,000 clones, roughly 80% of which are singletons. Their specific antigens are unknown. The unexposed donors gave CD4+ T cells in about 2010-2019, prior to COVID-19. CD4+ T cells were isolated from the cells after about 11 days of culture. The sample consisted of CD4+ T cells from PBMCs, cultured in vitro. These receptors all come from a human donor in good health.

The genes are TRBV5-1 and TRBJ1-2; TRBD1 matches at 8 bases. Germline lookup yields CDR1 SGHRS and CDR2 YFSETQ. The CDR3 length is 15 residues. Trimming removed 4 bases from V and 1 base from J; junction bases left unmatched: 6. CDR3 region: CASSPGQVGNYGYTF. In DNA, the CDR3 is TGCGCCAGCAGCCCGGGACAGGTCGGTAACTATGGCTACACCTTC.

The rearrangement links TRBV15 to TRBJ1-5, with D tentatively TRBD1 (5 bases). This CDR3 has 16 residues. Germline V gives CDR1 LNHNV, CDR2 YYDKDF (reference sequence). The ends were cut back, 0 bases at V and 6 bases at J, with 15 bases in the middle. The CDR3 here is CATSRDGMGVGQPQHF. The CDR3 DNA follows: TGTGCCACCAGCAGAGATGGAATGGGGGTAGGTCAGCCCCAGCATTTT.

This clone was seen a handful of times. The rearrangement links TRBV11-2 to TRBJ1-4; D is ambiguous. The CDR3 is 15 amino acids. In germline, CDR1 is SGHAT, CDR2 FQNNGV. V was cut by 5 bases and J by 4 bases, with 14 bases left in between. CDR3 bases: TGTGCCAGCAGCCGCCGGACGGACCATAATGAAAAACTGTTTTTT. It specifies CASSRRTDHNEKLFF.

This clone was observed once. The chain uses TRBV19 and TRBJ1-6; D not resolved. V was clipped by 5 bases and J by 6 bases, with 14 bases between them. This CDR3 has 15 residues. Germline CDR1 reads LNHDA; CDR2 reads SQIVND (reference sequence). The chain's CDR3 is CASSLSEVGNSPLHF. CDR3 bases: TGTGCCAGTAGTTTGAGTGAAGTGGGTAATTCACCCCTCCACTTT.

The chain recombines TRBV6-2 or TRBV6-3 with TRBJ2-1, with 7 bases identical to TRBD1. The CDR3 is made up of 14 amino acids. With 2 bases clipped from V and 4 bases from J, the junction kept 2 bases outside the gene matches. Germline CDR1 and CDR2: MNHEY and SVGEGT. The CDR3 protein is CASSYRDSYNEQFF. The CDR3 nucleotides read TGTGCCAGCAGTTACCGGGACAGTTACAATGAGCAGTTCTTC.

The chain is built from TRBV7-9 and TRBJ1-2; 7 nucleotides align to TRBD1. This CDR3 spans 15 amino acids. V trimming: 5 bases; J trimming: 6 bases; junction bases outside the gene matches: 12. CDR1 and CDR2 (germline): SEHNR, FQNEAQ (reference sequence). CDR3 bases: TGTGCCAGCAGCCCGTACAGGGGAATCTCAGATGGCTACACCTTC. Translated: CASSPYRGISDGYTF.

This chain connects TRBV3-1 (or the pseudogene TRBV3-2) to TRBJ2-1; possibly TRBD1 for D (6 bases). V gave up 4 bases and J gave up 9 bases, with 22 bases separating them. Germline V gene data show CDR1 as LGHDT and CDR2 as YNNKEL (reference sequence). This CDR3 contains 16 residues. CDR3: CASSRDTGPWSGEQFF. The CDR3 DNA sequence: TGTGCCAGCAGCCGAGATACAGGGCCATGGTCCGGTGAGCAGTTCTTC.

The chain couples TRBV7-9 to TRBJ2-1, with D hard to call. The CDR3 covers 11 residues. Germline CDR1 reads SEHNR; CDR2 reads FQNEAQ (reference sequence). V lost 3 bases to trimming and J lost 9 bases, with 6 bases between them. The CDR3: CASSFMGEQFF. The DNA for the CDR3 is TGTGCCAGCAGCTTTATGGGTGAGCAGTTCTTC.

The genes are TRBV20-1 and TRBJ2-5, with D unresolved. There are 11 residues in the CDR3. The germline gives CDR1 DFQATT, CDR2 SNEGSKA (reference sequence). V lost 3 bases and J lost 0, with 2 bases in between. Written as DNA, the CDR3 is TGCAGTGCTAGTAACCAAGAGACCCAGTACTTC. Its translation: CSASNQETQYF.

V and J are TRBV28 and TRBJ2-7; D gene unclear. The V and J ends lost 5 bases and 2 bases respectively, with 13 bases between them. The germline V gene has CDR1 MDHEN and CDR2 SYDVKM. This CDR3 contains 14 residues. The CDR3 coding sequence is TGTGCCAGCAGTAGGTATCCCATCCCCTACGAGCAGTACTTC. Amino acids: CASSRYPIPYEQYF.

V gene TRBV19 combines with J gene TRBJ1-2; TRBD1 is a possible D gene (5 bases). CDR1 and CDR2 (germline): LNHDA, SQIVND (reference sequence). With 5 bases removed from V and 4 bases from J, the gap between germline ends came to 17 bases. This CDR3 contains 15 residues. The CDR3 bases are TGTGCCAGTAGTTCGCGCACAGGAGGTAGCTATGGCTACACCTTC. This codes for CASSSRTGGSYGYTF. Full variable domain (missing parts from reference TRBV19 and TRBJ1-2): DGGITQSPKYLFRKEGQNVTLSCEQNLNHDAMYWYRQDPGQGLRLIYYSQIVNDFQKGDIAEGYSVSREKKESFPLTVTSAQKNPTAFYLCASSSRTGGSYGYTFGSGTRLTVV.

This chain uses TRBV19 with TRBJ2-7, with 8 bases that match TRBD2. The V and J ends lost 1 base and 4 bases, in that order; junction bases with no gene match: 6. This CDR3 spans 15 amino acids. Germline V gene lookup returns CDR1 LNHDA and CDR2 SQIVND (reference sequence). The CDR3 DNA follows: TGTGCCAGTAGTATAGGCCTAGCGGGTGGATACGAGCAGTACTTC. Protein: CASSIGLAGGYEQYF.

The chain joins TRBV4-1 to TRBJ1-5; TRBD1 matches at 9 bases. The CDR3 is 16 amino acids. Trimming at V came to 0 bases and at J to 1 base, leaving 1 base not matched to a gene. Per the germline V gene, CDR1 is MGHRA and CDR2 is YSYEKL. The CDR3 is CASSQDDRGSNQPQHF. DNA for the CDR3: TGCGCCAGCAGCCAAGACGACAGGGGGAGCAATCAGCCCCAGCATTTT.

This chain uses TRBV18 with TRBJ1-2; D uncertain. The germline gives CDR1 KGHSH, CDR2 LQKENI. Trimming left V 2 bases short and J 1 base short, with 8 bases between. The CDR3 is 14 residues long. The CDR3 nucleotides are TGTGCCAGCTCACCAATCAACAGTAACTATGGCTACACCTTC. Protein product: CASSPINSNYGYTF.

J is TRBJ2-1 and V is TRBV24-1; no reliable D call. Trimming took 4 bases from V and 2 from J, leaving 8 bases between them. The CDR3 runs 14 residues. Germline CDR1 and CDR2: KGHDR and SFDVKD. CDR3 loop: CATSDLRTYNEQFF. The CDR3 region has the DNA TGTGCCACCAGTGACCTGCGAACCTACAATGAGCAGTTCTTC.

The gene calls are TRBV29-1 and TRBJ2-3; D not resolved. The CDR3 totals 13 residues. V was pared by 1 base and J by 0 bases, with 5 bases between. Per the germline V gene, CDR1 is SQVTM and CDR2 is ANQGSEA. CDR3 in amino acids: CSVEGQSTDTQYF. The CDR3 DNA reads TGCAGCGTTGAAGGGCAGAGCACAGATACGCAGTATTTT.

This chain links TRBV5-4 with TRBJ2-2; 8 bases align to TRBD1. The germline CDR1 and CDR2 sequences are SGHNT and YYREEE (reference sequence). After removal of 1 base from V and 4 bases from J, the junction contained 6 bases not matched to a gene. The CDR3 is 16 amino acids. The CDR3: CASSLPQGASTGELFF. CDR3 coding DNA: TGTGCCAGCAGCTTGCCCCAGGGGGCAAGCACCGGGGAGCTGTTTTTT.

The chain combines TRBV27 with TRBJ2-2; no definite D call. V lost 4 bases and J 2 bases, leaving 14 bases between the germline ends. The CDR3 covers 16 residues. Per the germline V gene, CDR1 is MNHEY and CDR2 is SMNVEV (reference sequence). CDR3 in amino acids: CASSSLQVLNTGELFF. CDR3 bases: TGTGCCAGCAGTTCACTTCAGGTACTCAACACCGGGGAGCTGTTTTTT.

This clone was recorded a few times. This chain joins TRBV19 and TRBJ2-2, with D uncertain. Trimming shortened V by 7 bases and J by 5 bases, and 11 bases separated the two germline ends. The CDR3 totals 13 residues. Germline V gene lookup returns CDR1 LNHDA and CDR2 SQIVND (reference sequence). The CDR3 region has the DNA TGTGCCAGTAAGTGGTCGAGGACCGGGGAGCTGTTTTTT. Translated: CASKWSRTGELFF.

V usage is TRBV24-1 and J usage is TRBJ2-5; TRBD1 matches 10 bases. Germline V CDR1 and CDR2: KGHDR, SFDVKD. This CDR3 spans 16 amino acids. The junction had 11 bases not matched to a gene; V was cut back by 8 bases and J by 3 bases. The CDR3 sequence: CATKKGTGALEETQYF. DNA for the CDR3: TGTGCCACCAAAAAGGGGACAGGGGCGTTGGAAGAGACCCAGTACTTC.

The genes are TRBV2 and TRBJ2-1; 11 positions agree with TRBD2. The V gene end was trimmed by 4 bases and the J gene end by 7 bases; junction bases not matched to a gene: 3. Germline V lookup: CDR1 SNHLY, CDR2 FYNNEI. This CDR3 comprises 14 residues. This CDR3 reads CASSGLAGFNEQFF. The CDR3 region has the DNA TGTGCCAGCAGTGGACTAGCGGGATTTAATGAGCAGTTCTTC.

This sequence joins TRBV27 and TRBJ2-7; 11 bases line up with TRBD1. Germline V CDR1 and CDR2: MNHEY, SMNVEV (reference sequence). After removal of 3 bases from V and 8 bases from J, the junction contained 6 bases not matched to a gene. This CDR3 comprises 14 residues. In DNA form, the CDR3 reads TGTGCCAGCAGTTTTGGGACAGGGGGAGCAAAGCAGTACTTC. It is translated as CASSFGTGGAKQYF.

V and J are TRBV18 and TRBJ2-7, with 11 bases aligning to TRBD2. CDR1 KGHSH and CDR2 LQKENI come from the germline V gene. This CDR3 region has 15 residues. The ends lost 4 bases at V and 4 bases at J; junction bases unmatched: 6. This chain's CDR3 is CASSQLAGVGYEQYF. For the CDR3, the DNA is TGTGCCAGCTCACAACTAGCGGGAGTTGGGTACGAGCAGTACTTC.

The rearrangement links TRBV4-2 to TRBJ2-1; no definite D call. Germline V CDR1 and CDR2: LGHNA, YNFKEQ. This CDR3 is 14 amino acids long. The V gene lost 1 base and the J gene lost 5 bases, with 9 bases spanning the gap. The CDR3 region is CASSQGRSDNEQFF. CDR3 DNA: TGTGCCAGCAGCCAAGGTCGGTCCGACAATGAGCAGTTCTTC.

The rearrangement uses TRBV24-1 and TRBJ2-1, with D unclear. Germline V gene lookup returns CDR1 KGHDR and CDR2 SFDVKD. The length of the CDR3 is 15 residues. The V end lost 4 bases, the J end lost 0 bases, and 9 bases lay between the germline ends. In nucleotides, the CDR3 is TGTGCCACCAGTGACACATCTCGCTCCTACAATGAGCAGTTCTTC. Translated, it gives CATSDTSRSYNEQFF.

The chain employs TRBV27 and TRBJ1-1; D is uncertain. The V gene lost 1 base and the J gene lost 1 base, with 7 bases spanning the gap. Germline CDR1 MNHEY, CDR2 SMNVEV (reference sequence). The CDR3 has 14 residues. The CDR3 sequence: CASSLWAGNTEAFF. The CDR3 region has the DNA TGTGCCAGCAGTTTATGGGCGGGGAACACTGAAGCTTTCTTT.